The sequence of this T cell receptor (beta chain) was determined in a study of radiotherapy plus CTLA-4 blockade in lung cancer. Study-level background: Patients showed objective responses in approximately 17% of cases and disease control in less than 35%.

Here immunoSEQ multiplex PCR was the method, and the copy in TCRdb shows in-frame clones only, minus some. Among about 76,000 clones listed, around 78% were seen once. Here the sequenced sample was peripheral blood, taken from a patient treated with radiotherapy plus ipilimumab. This clonotype originated in a human donor with non-small cell lung cancer whose response to radiotherapy plus ipilimumab could not be evaluated. Some clones in this sample may be carry-over from other donors' samples.

The CDR3 DNA is TGTGCCAGCAGGGTGGGGGGGAGCAATCAGCCCCAGCATTTT. The encoded protein is CASRVGGSNQPQHF. The chain employs TRBV28 and TRBJ1-5; tentative D call: TRBD1 (5 bases). Trimming cost V 6 bases and J 1 base, with 10 bases left between them. The CDR3 runs 14 residues. Germline V CDR1 and CDR2: MDHEN, SYDVKM.